Below, 30 T cell receptor beta chains from the same sample are listed, as sequenced in a study of T-cell reconstitution after alpha-beta-depleted transplantation in children. Using unique molecular identifiers, the investigators prepared the TCRbeta library. TCRdb reprocessed the PCR reads with MiXCR, giving one entry per CDR3 protein. This sample has roughly 200,000 distinct CDR3 sequences; roughly a tenth occur once, and the top ten carry roughly 27%. This specimen consisted of PBMCs, obtained before TCRalphabeta/CD19-depleted stem cell transplant. The origin of the receptors is a child younger than two with acute myeloid leukemia, due to receive a stem cell transplant.

This clonotype was seen repeatedly, ten times or more. This chain connects TRBV10-3 to TRBJ2-1, with D perhaps matching TRBD1 (6 bases). Germline values: CDR1 ENHRY, CDR2 SYGVKD. V was cut by 6 bases and J by 7 bases, with 13 bases left in between. CDR3 length equals 13 residues. CDR3: CAIRGDILNEQFF. The CDR3 region has the DNA TGTGCCATCAGGGGGGACATTTTAAATGAGCAGTTCTTC.

The table lists this clonotype with many counts. V usage is TRBV5-1 and J usage is TRBJ2-1; 9 bases line up with TRBD2. The CDR3 is 15 residues long. V was clipped by 1 base and J by 9 bases; unmatched bases: 8. Germline-derived CDR1 and CDR2 are SGHRS and YFSETQ. Here the CDR3 reads CASSLQDSGSSEQFF. CDR3 DNA: TGCGCCAGCAGCTTGCAGGATAGCGGGAGTTCTGAGCAGTTCTTC.

In its sample, this clonotype was seen many times. V and J are TRBV12-3 or TRBV12-4 and TRBJ1-3; tentatively, D is TRBD1 (6 bases). This CDR3 is built from 14 residues. V gave up 5 bases and J gave up 0 bases, with 8 bases separating them. The CDR3 DNA reads TGTGCCAGCAGTGGGGGCAGCTCTGGAAACACCATATATTTT. This gives the protein CASSGGSSGNTIYF.

The V call is TRBV20-1, the J call TRBJ2-7; TRBD2 aligns across 11 bases. The J segment lost 6 bases and the V segment lost 5 bases, leaving 9 bases of the junction unmatched. CDR1 and CDR2 from the germline V gene are DFQATT and SNEGSKA (reference sequence). This CDR3 spans 14 amino acids. The CDR3 protein is CSADFSGGASEQYF. The CDR3 region has the DNA TGCAGTGCTGACTTTAGCGGGGGGGCCAGCGAGCAGTACTTC.

This clonotype was picked up many times. The V and J genes are TRBV3-1 and TRBJ2-3; no clear D gene. The CDR3 contains 14 residues. Germline V lookup: CDR1 LGHDT, CDR2 YNNKEL (reference sequence). V lost 0 bases and J lost 0, with 4 bases in between. CDR3: CASSQDGSTDTQYF. CDR3 bases: TGTGCCAGCAGCCAAGATGGTAGCACAGATACGCAGTATTTT.

This clonotype was observed many times. The chain has TRBV7-9 and TRBJ1-1, with D possibly matching TRBD1 (5 bases). This CDR3 contains 15 residues. V gave up 4 bases and J gave up 0 bases, with 12 bases separating them. The germline gives CDR1 SEHNR, CDR2 FQNEAQ (reference sequence). The CDR3 loop is CASSWGTVMNTEAFF. CDR3 nucleotide sequence: TGTGCCAGCAGCTGGGGGACGGTGATGAACACTGAAGCTTTCTTT.

In this sample, this clonotype turned up many times. The chain has TRBV7-6 and TRBJ2-1; tentatively, D is TRBD2 (5 bases). Trimming pared 1 base from V and 0 bases from J, leaving 7 bases between. The length of the CDR3 is 15 residues. Germline CDR1 reads SGHVS; CDR2 reads FNYEAQ. The CDR3 is CASSLVGDSYNEQFF. CDR3 coding DNA: TGTGCCAGCAGCTTAGTCGGGGACTCCTACAATGAGCAGTTCTTC.

In this sample, this clonotype turned up many times. The gene calls are TRBV12-3 or TRBV12-4 and TRBJ2-3, with TRBD2 matching over 10 bases. This CDR3 spans 15 amino acids. After removal of 5 bases from V and 2 bases from J, the junction contained 4 bases not matched to a gene. The CDR3: CASSQAGGYTDTQYF. The DNA for the CDR3 is TGTGCCAGCAGTCAAGCGGGGGGGTACACAGATACGCAGTATTTT.

This clonotype was found many times. The chain uses TRBV5-4 and TRBJ2-1; the D gene is possibly TRBD2 (6 bases). Between the trimmed V and J ends, which lost 7 bases and 1 base, there was a span of 15 bases. Per the germline V gene, CDR1 is SGHNT and CDR2 is YYREEE (reference sequence). The CDR3 runs 15 residues. The CDR3 DNA reads as TGTGCCAGCCGGTTTGGCGGGATATCCTACAATGAGCAGTTCTTC. Translating gives CASRFGGISYNEQFF.

Details on this clonotype: Being one base from a much bigger clone, this may be a read error. This chain uses TRBV7-9 with TRBJ2-1, with 7 bases matching TRBD2. The J call is doubtful: the DNA matches TRBJ2-7 better. Germline V gene data show CDR1 as SEHNR and CDR2 as FQNEAQ (reference sequence). The CDR3 loop spans 16 amino acids. CDR3 coding DNA: TGTGCCAGCAGCTTAGTGACATCGGGGGACTACAATGAGCAGTACTTC. It encodes CASSLVTSGDYNEQYF.

This clonotype came up many times. The V call is TRBV2, the J call TRBJ1-6; D call uncertain. Trimming removed 2 bases at V and 0 bases at J, with 5 bases between. CDR1 and CDR2 (germline): SNHLY, FYNNEI. The CDR3 length is 15 residues. The CDR3: CASSERSSYNSPLHF. The CDR3 nucleotides are TGTGCCAGCAGTGAAAGGAGCTCCTATAATTCACCCCTCCACTTT.

This clonotype was detected many times. The chain uses TRBV20-1 and TRBJ1-1; D is ambiguous. Germline CDR1 is DFQATT and CDR2 is SNEGSKA (reference sequence). CDR3 size: 13 residues. Trimming left V 1 base short and J 1 base short, with 7 bases between. The CDR3 loop reads CSARGRGNTEAFF. The CDR3 nucleotides are TGCAGTGCTAGAGGGCGGGGGAACACTGAAGCTTTCTTT.

There are many counts of this clonotype. This chain links TRBV12-3 or TRBV12-4 with TRBJ1-1; no clear D. With 6 bases removed from V and 1 base from J, the gap between germline ends came to 12 bases. The CDR3 totals 14 residues. The CDR3 sequence: CASSPPVGNTEAFF. Here the CDR3 DNA reads TGTGCCAGCAGCCCACCCGTAGGGAACACTGAAGCTTTCTTT.

This clonotype was recorded at least ten times. The V and J genes are TRBV5-1 and TRBJ2-2, with 13 bases lining up with TRBD2. V dropped 0 bases and J dropped 4; count of bases not matched to a gene: 9. The CDR3 is made up of 19 amino acids. Germline V gene sequence: CDR1 SGHRS, CDR2 YFSETQ. CDR3 coding DNA: TGCGCCAGCAGCTTGGCCCTAACTAGCGGGAGGGCACGCACCGGGGAGCTGTTTTTT. Protein product: CASSLALTSGRARTGELFF.

This clonotype was seen many times. The V gene is TRBV6-5, the J gene TRBJ1-2, with D possibly TRBD1 on 5 matching bases. V dropped 6 bases and J dropped 4 bases, with 15 bases sitting between them. Per the germline V gene, CDR1 is MNHEY and CDR2 is SVGAGI. CDR3 length: 14 residues. The CDR3 DNA reads as TGTGCCAGCAGCGGGTCGGGACGGGTCTATGGCTACACCTTC. This codes for CASSGSGRVYGYTF.

This chain uses TRBV11-2 with TRBJ2-5, with TRBD2 matching over 12 bases. The CDR3 contains 14 residues. Trimming took 3 bases from V and 6 from J; bases not matched to a gene: 2. Germline-derived CDR1 and CDR2 are SGHAT and FQNNGV. CDR3 in amino acids: CASSFTSGGKTQYF. Here the CDR3 DNA reads TGTGCCAGCAGCTTCACTAGCGGGGGGAAGACCCAGTACTTC.

The V call is TRBV19, the J call TRBJ2-3; 8 bases are shared with TRBD1. CDR1 is LNHDA and CDR2 is SQIVND in the germline V gene (reference sequence). CDR3 length: 14 residues. The V gene end was trimmed by 3 bases and the J gene end by 1 base; junction bases not matched to a gene: 0. DNA of the CDR3: TGTGCCAGTAGTATGGGACAGGGCACAGATACGCAGTATTTT. Its protein product is CASSMGQGTDTQYF. Full variable domain (missing parts from reference TRBV19 and TRBJ2-3): DGGITQSPKYLFRKEGQNVTLSCEQNLNHDAMYWYRQDPGQGLRLIYYSQIVNDFQKGDIAEGYSVSREKKESFPLTVTSAQKNPTAFYLCASSMGQGTDTQYFGPGTRLTVL.

As for this clonotype: This sequence may be a read error, since a much larger clone differs from it by one base. The chain couples TRBV20-1 to TRBJ2-5; TRBD1 is a possible D gene (7 bases). Germline CDR1 reads DFQATT; CDR2 reads SNEGSKA (reference sequence). This CDR3 has 11 amino acids. V was trimmed by 6 bases and J by 6 bases, leaving 11 bases between them. The CDR3 protein is CSASGGKTQYF. As DNA, the CDR3 is TGCAGTGCCTCAGGGGGGAAGACCCAGTACTTC.

The table lists this clonotype with many counts. This chain connects TRBV3-1 to TRBJ1-2; tentative D call: TRBD1 (5 bases). Germline loops: CDR1 LGHDT, CDR2 YNNKEL (reference sequence). The CDR3 consists of 13 residues. Trimming cost V 10 bases and J 0 bases, with 12 bases left between them. The CDR3 loop is CATRGVTNYGYTF. The CDR3 DNA is TGTGCCACCCGGGGGGTCACTAACTATGGCTACACCTTC.

This clonotype has a count of ten or more. The chain is built from TRBV7-6 and TRBJ1-1; weak D call: TRBD1 (6 bases). Germline CDR1 is SGHVS and CDR2 is FNYEAQ. The CDR3 consists of 15 residues. The V gene lost 2 bases and the J gene lost 0 bases, with 10 bases spanning the gap. CDR3 residues: CASSLSTGMNTEAFF. CDR3 coding DNA: TGTGCCAGCAGCTTATCGACAGGAATGAACACTGAAGCTTTCTTT.

This clonotype has at least ten counts. The chain recombines TRBV12-3 or TRBV12-4 with TRBJ1-1; possible D gene TRBD1, 5 bases. CDR3 length equals 12 residues. The V end was cut by 3 bases, the J end by 10 bases, with 12 bases between. CDR3 amino acids: CASSLGPPGAFF. CDR3 DNA sequence: TGTGCCAGCAGTTTGGGACCCCCCGGAGCTTTCTTT.

In this sample, this clonotype turned up many times. The chain employs TRBV5-1 and TRBJ2-1; 11 bases fit TRBD2. V lost 1 base, J lost 5 bases, and 2 bases stayed unmatched. This CDR3 has 15 amino acids. Germline V gene data show CDR1 as SGHRS and CDR2 as YFSETQ. CDR3 sequence (DNA): TGCGCCAGCAGCTTGATAGCGGGAGGGGACAATGAGCAGTTCTTC. This gives the protein CASSLIAGGDNEQFF.

This clonotype came up many times. The gene calls are TRBV5-1 and TRBJ2-3; no clear D. The CDR3 length is 15 residues. The V gene's germline CDR1 is SGHRS and CDR2 YFSETQ. Trimming left V 2 bases short and J 0 bases short, with 10 bases between. The CDR3 region is CASSFSSWSTDTQYF. Written as DNA, the CDR3 is TGCGCCAGCAGCTTCTCCTCATGGAGCACAGATACGCAGTATTTT.

With regard to this clonotype: A much larger clone lies one base from this, so it may be a read error. This chain links TRBV11-2 with TRBJ1-4, with no clear D. Per the germline V gene, CDR1 is SGHAT and CDR2 is FQNNGV. CDR3 length: 13 residues. Trimming shortened V by 2 bases and J by 10 bases, and 11 bases separated the two germline ends. This chain's CDR3 is CASSLWERVKLFF. The CDR3, as DNA: TGTGCCAGCAGCTTATGGGAAAGGGTAAAACTGTTTTTT.

This clonotype has ten or more counts. The V and J genes are TRBV28 and TRBJ1-2; TRBD1 matches 7 bases. The CDR3 covers 14 residues. Germline V gives CDR1 MDHEN, CDR2 SYDVKM. After removal of 5 bases from V and 5 bases from J, the junction contained 8 bases not matched to a gene. The CDR3 spells CASSLRPTGYGYTF. The CDR3 region has the DNA TGTGCCAGCAGTCTACGCCCGACAGGGTATGGCTACACCTTC.

With regard to this clonotype: A much larger clone lies one base from this, so it may be a read error. The rearrangement links TRBV9 to TRBJ2-7, with D tentatively TRBD2 (6 bases). Germline V gene data show CDR1 as SGDLS and CDR2 as YYNGEE. This CDR3 spans 14 amino acids. The CDR3 protein is CASSVASSGYEHYF. Here the CDR3 DNA reads TGTGCCAGCAGCGTAGCTAGTAGCGGCTACGAGCACTACTTC.

Ten or more counts support this clonotype. At one end, the junction sequence differs from germline, possibly due to a read error. The J gene is TRBJ1-5, the V gene TRBV5-1; 9 bases are shared with TRBD1. Germline V gene lookup returns CDR1 SGHRS and CDR2 YFSETQ. The CDR3 contains 14 residues. CDR3 protein: CASSPTGGDQPQHF. The CDR3 region has the DNA TGTGCCAGCAGCCCAACAGGGGGCGATCAGCCCCAGCATTTT.

The gene calls are TRBV29-1 and TRBJ2-7; a weak D match, TRBD1 (6 bases). The CDR3 extends over 13 amino acids. The germline CDR1 and CDR2 sequences are SQVTM and ANQGSEA. The V end was cut by 4 bases, the J end by 5 bases, with 15 bases between. DNA of the CDR3: TGCAGCGTTGGGGAACAGGGAGTTAACGAGCAGTACTTC. As protein: CSVGEQGVNEQYF.

This clonotype was counted at least ten times. This rearrangement joins TRBV2 to TRBJ1-5; no clear D. Trimming stripped 6 bases from V and 4 bases from J, with 13 bases between. Per the germline V gene, CDR1 is SNHLY and CDR2 is FYNNEI. CDR3 length equals 14 residues. For the CDR3, the DNA is TGTGCCAGCAGCCAAAGTTCCAGGAATCAGCCCCAGCATTTT. Translation gives CASSQSSRNQPQHF.

This clonotype came up many times. V is TRBV2 and J is TRBJ2-7; D might be TRBD1 (6 bases). CDR1 SNHLY and CDR2 FYNNEI come from the germline V gene. CDR3 length: 11 residues. Trimming removed 4 bases at V and 12 bases at J, with 13 bases between. CDR3 residues: CASSVQGPGYF. CDR3 bases: TGTGCCAGCAGTGTACAGGGCCCAGGGTACTTC.